One and the same sample provided the 31 T cell receptor beta chains below, sequenced in a study of beta chain features in type 1 diabetes. Expressed TCRB transcripts were sequenced because the isolated RNA had all been reverse transcribed beforehand. Profiling relied on immunoSEQ multiplex PCR, and the TCRdb table lists in-frame clones only, not all of them. This repertoire shows 250,000 or so clones, over 65% found once; its top ten account for approximately 0.053%. Input material: naive CD4+ T cells from blood. The receptors derive from a young man in good health.

This rearrangement joins TRBV30 to TRBJ2-2; D remains unclear. Trimming left V 3 bases short and J 7 bases short, with 6 bases between. The CDR3 is 11 residues long. CDR1 GTSNPN and CDR2 SVGIG come from the germline V gene (reference sequence). The CDR3 here is CAWSPVGELFF. CDR3 in DNA: TGTGCCTGGAGCCCTGTCGGGGAGCTGTTTTTT.

The chain has TRBV29-1 and TRBJ2-1; 11 nucleotides agree with TRBD2. Germline trimming cut 5 bases from V and 10 bases from J; bases unmatched to any gene: 7. From germline, CDR1 is SQVTM and CDR2 ANQGSEA. The CDR3 is 13 amino acids. CDR3 coding DNA: TGCAGCGTTTCGACTAGCGGGATAGAGGAGCAGTTCTTC. Translated, it gives CSVSTSGIEEQFF.

The gene calls are TRBV9 and TRBJ2-7; D is unclear. Germline CDR1 and CDR2: SGDLS and YYNGEE. CDR3 length: 16 residues. V lost 4 bases and J lost 5, with 22 bases in between. The CDR3 DNA follows: TGTGCCAGCAGCCAGAATGCCGGGCTCCCGGGCGACGAGCAGTACTTC. Translating it yields CASSQNAGLPGDEQYF.

The sample holds one count of this clone. The J gene is TRBJ2-7, the V gene TRBV7-9, with 14 bases that match TRBD2. The J segment lost 13 bases and the V segment lost 5 bases, leaving 16 bases of the junction unmatched. The CDR3 length is 16 residues. Germline V gene sequence: CDR1 SEHNR, CDR2 FQNEAQ (reference sequence). The CDR3 region is CASSQNRPGLAGERYF. CDR3 sequence (DNA): TGTGCCAGCAGCCAGAACCGGCCGGGACTAGCGGGGGAAAGATACTTC.

The rearrangement joins TRBV7-9 to TRBJ2-7, with TRBD1 identical over 9 bases. CDR1 is SEHNR and CDR2 is FQNEAQ in the germline V gene (reference sequence). CDR3 length: 14 residues. With 5 bases clipped from V and 7 bases from J, the junction kept 9 bases outside the gene matches. CDR3 region: CASSTGTGWGEQYF. DNA for the CDR3: TGTGCCAGCAGCACCGGGACAGGGTGGGGAGAGCAGTACTTC.

This chain uses TRBV29-1 with TRBJ2-6; D is undetermined. Germline V gene lookup returns CDR1 SQVTM and CDR2 ANQGSEA. The CDR3 spans 13 residues. V lost 4 bases to trimming and J lost 2 bases, with 6 bases between them. The CDR3 DNA reads as TGCAGCGTTGCGATAACTGGGGCCAACGTCCTGACTTTC. Its translation is CSVAITGANVLTF.

The gene calls are TRBV30 and TRBJ1-1; D remains unclear. CDR1 is GTSNPN and CDR2 is SVGIG in the germline V gene (reference sequence). The CDR3 sequence is 10 residues long. Trimming left V 2 bases short and J 8 bases short, with 6 bases between. The CDR3 coding sequence is TGTGCCTGGAGTAGGCAGGAAGCTTTCTTT. This gives the protein CAWSRQEAFF.

The chain combines TRBV30 with TRBJ2-5, with D maybe TRBD1 (6 bases). V shed 4 bases and J shed 0 bases, with 9 bases lying between them. CDR1 and CDR2 from the germline V gene are GTSNPN and SVGIG (reference sequence). The CDR3 is 13 residues long. As DNA, the CDR3 is TGTGCCTGGACCCGACAGGACCAAGAGACCCAGTACTTC. It is translated as CAWTRQDQETQYF.

This clone occurred once. The chain has TRBV30 and TRBJ1-2, with TRBD1 matching over 7 bases. The CDR3 length is 15 residues. Germline V lookup: CDR1 GTSNPN, CDR2 SVGIG (reference sequence). J lost 8 bases, V lost 2 bases, and 14 bases had no gene match. CDR3 DNA sequence: TGTGCCTGGAGTCGGACCCAAACAGGGGCGGAGGGCTACACCTTC. It translates to CAWSRTQTGAEGYTF.

The gene calls are TRBV25-1 and TRBJ1-1, with D hard to call. The length of the CDR3 is 13 residues. Trimming took off 5 bases at V and 5 bases at J, with 12 bases between the two ends. From germline, CDR1 is MGHDK and CDR2 SYGVNS. The CDR3 sequence is CASSRGLGTEAFF. The CDR3 nucleotides are TGTGCCAGCAGTCGCGGGCTCGGGACTGAAGCTTTCTTT.

This rearrangement joins TRBV29-1 to TRBJ1-1; possibly TRBD1 for D (6 bases). CDR3 size: 12 residues. CDR1 and CDR2 (germline): SQVTM, ANQGSEA. Trimming pared 7 bases from V and 11 bases from J, leaving 20 bases between. The CDR3 DNA reads as TGCAGCGCCGGAAGGTTGACAGGCGAGGCTTTCTTT. It translates to CSAGRLTGEAFF.

The rearrangement joins TRBV19 to TRBJ2-1; D perhaps matches TRBD2 (5 bases). In germline, CDR1 is LNHDA, CDR2 SQIVND (reference sequence). V was clipped by 1 base and J by 15 bases, with 16 bases between them. The CDR3 is 13 amino acids. The CDR3 reads CASSIAWTRDLFF. For the CDR3, the DNA is TGTGCCAGTAGTATAGCTTGGACCCGGGATCTGTTCTTC. Based on the CDR3 plus reference TRBV19 and TRBJ2-1, the full variable domain is DGGITQSPKYLFRKEGQNVTLSCEQNLNHDAMYWYRQDPGQGLRLIYYSQIVNDFQKGDIAEGYSVSREKKESFPLTVTSAQKNPTAFYLCASSIAWTRDLFFGPGTRLTVL.

The chain employs TRBV25-1 and TRBJ2-5; D might be TRBD2 (5 bases). Germline loops: CDR1 MGHDK, CDR2 SYGVNS. V gave up 5 bases and J gave up 5 bases, with 15 bases separating them. This CDR3 region has 14 residues. The CDR3 region is CASSLSGGYETQYF. The CDR3 region has the DNA TGTGCCAGCAGTCTTTCAGGAGGTTATGAGACCCAGTACTTC.

V and J are TRBV28 and TRBJ2-1; D is unclear. The CDR3 consists of 13 residues. Germline V gene sequence: CDR1 MDHEN, CDR2 SYDVKM. V was trimmed by 6 bases and J by 7 bases, leaving 13 bases between them. DNA for the CDR3: TGTGCCAGCAGCACACCTATGACGAATGAGCAGTTCTTC. The encoded protein is CASSTPMTNEQFF.

This clone was observed a handful of times. The CDR3 loop reads CSVQGPGTEAFF. The CDR3 DNA reads TGCAGCGTTCAGGGACCGGGCACTGAAGCTTTCTTT. V is TRBV29-1 and J is TRBJ1-1; TRBD1 is a possible D gene (5 bases). CDR1 is SQVTM and CDR2 is ANQGSEA in the germline V gene. The V and J ends lost 5 bases and 4 bases respectively, with 11 bases between them. This CDR3 region has 12 residues.

This clone was seen more than once but under ten times. This chain uses TRBV30 with TRBJ1-5; TRBD1 agrees at 7 bases. Trimming at V came to 1 base and at J to 7 bases, leaving 13 bases not matched to a gene. This CDR3 is built from 16 residues. Germline CDR1 and CDR2: GTSNPN and SVGIG (reference sequence). The CDR3 DNA is TGTGCCTGGAGTGCCCTCCCGCTTAGGGGGCGACAGCCCCAGCATTTT. Its translation: CAWSALPLRGRQPQHF.

In regard to this clone: The junction departs from germline at one end; a sequencing error may be responsible. The chain uses TRBV19 and TRBJ2-2; tentative D call: TRBD1 (6 bases). This CDR3 contains 15 residues. The germline CDR1 and CDR2 sequences are LNHDA and SQIVND (reference sequence). In DNA form, the CDR3 reads TGTGCCAGTAGCCACAGGGATGCGAAGACCGGGGAGCTGTTTTTT. The encoded protein is CASSHRDAKTGELFF. Complete variable domain (other parts from reference TRBV19 and TRBJ2-2): DGGITQSPKYLFRKEGQNVTLSCEQNLNHDAMYWYRQDPGQGLRLIYYSQIVNDFQKGDIAEGYSVSREKKESFPLTVTSAQKNPTAFYLCASSHRDAKTGELFFGEGSRLTVL.

The J gene is TRBJ1-2, the V gene TRBV30, with D possibly TRBD1 on 6 matching bases. Germline CDR1 is GTSNPN and CDR2 is SVGIG (reference sequence). This CDR3 contains 16 residues. V lost 0 bases, J lost 7 bases, and 21 bases lay in between. Written as DNA, the CDR3 is TGTGCCTGGAGTGTACACGCGGGGGCTGGTCTTTTTGGCTACACCTTC. Amino acids: CAWSVHAGAGLFGYTF.

The chain recombines TRBV29-1 with TRBJ1-2, with a possible D match to TRBD1 (6 bases). Germline lookup yields CDR1 SQVTM and CDR2 ANQGSEA. CDR3 size: 15 residues. The germline V and J ends were trimmed by 6 bases and 0 bases, with 17 bases remaining between them. The CDR3 spells CSVTGQRLANYGYTF. The CDR3 DNA reads TGCAGCGTCACTGGACAGCGACTAGCTAACTATGGCTACACCTTC.

This clone was observed a handful of times. The gene calls are TRBV11-2 and TRBJ2-5; TRBD2 matches 8 bases. After removal of 6 bases from V and 5 bases from J, the junction contained 11 bases not matched to a gene. Germline V gene lookup returns CDR1 SGHAT and CDR2 FQNNGV. This CDR3 spans 15 amino acids. CDR3 in amino acids: CASRSSGRGRETQYF. Here the CDR3 DNA reads TGTGCCAGCAGATCGAGCGGGAGAGGGAGGGAGACCCAGTACTTC.

As to this clone: Other DNA sequences within the sample encode an identical CDR3. The V gene is TRBV18, the J gene TRBJ2-5; either TRBD1 or TRBD2 may fit D (5 bases each). Germline V CDR1 and CDR2: KGHSH, LQKENI. V was cut by 3 bases and J by 2 bases, with 7 bases left in between. The CDR3 consists of 13 residues. The CDR3 spells CASSPGVQETQYF. CDR3 DNA sequence: TGTGCCAGCTCACCGGGGGTGCAAGAGACCCAGTACTTC.

The chain links TRBV11-2 to TRBJ2-1, with 10 nucleotides matching TRBD2. Germline V lookup: CDR1 SGHAT, CDR2 FQNNGV. Trimming removed 6 bases from V and 3 bases from J; junction bases left unmatched: 8. The CDR3 is made up of 16 amino acids. The CDR3 DNA reads TGTGCCAGCAGATCTATAGCGGGGGGTCTCTACAATGAGCAGTTCTTC. This translates into CASRSIAGGLYNEQFF.

The chain carries TRBV15 and TRBJ2-4, with D perhaps TRBD1 (6 bases). CDR3 length: 15 amino acids. Trimming removed 8 bases from V and 0 bases from J, with 14 bases in between. Germline V CDR1 and CDR2: LNHNV, YYDKDF (reference sequence). The CDR3, as DNA: TGTGCCACCCGCGCAGGGGATGAAGCCAAAAACATTCAGTACTTC. It is translated as CATRAGDEAKNIQYF.

Details on this clone: Other DNA sequences in this sample translate to the same CDR3. The rearrangement joins TRBV29-1 to TRBJ1-2, with D unclear. The CDR3 covers 11 residues. Per germline, CDR1 SQVTM and CDR2 ANQGSEA. The V end was cut by 4 bases, the J end by 5 bases, with 8 bases between. This chain's CDR3 is CSVGGAYGYTF. The CDR3 region has the DNA TGCAGCGTTGGGGGTGCTTATGGCTACACCTTC.

The V call is TRBV25-1, the J call TRBJ2-7; D uncertain. Trimming removed 5 bases from V and 3 bases from J, with 5 bases in between. Germline V gene lookup returns CDR1 MGHDK and CDR2 SYGVNS. This CDR3 is built from 11 residues. The CDR3 sequence: CASSNFYEQYF. The CDR3 nucleotides read TGTGCCAGCAGTAACTTCTACGAGCAGTACTTC.

This chain links TRBV30 with TRBJ2-7; D ambiguous. CDR1 is GTSNPN, CDR2 SVGIG, per germline (reference sequence). V lost 1 base and J lost 2, with 15 bases in between. The length of the CDR3 is 15 residues. CDR3 region: CAWSAGTVFTYEQYF. The DNA of the CDR3 is TGTGCCTGGAGTGCTGGAACAGTTTTCACCTACGAGCAGTACTTC.

The V call is TRBV30, the J call TRBJ2-1, with a possible D match to TRBD1 (6 bases). V dropped 8 bases and J dropped 15 bases, with 23 bases sitting between them. The CDR3 spans 12 residues. Germline values: CDR1 GTSNPN, CDR2 SVGIG (reference sequence). In nucleotides, the CDR3 is TGTGCCGGCAGAGATCAGGGGTCTAGTGTGTTCTTC. Translation: CAGRDQGSSVFF. The full variable domain, its missing parts supplied by reference TRBV30 and TRBJ2-1, is SQTIHQWPATLVQPVGSPLSLECTVEGTSNPNLYWYRQAAGRGLQLLFYSVGIGQISSEVPQNLSASRPQDRQFILSSKKLLLSDSGFYLCAGRDQGSSVFFGPGTRLTVL.

This rearrangement joins TRBV30 to TRBJ2-2; D gene unclear. Trimming pared 4 bases from V and 6 bases from J, leaving 9 bases between. CDR3 size: 12 residues. Germline CDR1 and CDR2: GTSNPN and SVGIG (reference sequence). CDR3 DNA: TGTGCCTGGATGTGGTACCCCGGGGAGCTGTTTTTT. It codes for CAWMWYPGELFF.

The chain combines TRBV30 with TRBJ2-3; 7 bases align to TRBD1. This CDR3 is 14 amino acids long. Unmatched junction bases numbered 6, after V lost 4 bases and J lost 2 bases. The germline V gene encodes CDR1 GTSNPN and CDR2 SVGIG (reference sequence). The CDR3 DNA is TGTGCCTGGACACAGGGACAGAACACAGATACGCAGTATTTT. Protein product: CAWTQGQNTDTQYF.

V and J are TRBV23-1 and TRBJ2-7, with no clear D. TRBV23-1 is an open reading frame, and its role is uncertain. Deletions cut 0 bases from V and 0 bases from J, with 9 bases between. This CDR3 has 15 residues. The CDR3 DNA reads TGCGCCAGCAGTCAATCGTCGGCCAGCTCCTACGAGCAGTACTTC. Its translation: CASSQSSASSYEQYF.

In this sample, this clone turned up a few times. J is TRBJ2-2 and V is TRBV10-2; D unclear. The CDR3 has 13 amino acids. The V and J ends lost 0 bases and 7 bases respectively, with 6 bases between them. Germline-derived CDR1 and CDR2 are WSHSY and SAAADI. The chain's CDR3 is CASSESGGGELFF. The CDR3 DNA follows: TGCGCCAGCAGTGAGTCCGGTGGCGGGGAGCTGTTTTTT.